This T cell receptor (beta chain) appears in the sequencing data of a study of T cells in Graves' hyperthyroidism and ophthalmopathy. Per the germline V gene, CDR1 is SGHTA and CDR2 is FQGTGA. The CDR3 consists of 13 residues. V lost 6 bases to trimming and J lost 4 bases, with 12 bases between them. TCR beta CDR3 regions were amplified from RNA transcripts. The primer set for the first-round RT-PCR of the TCR CDR3 was HTBI. MiXCR was run by TCRdb on the multiplex PCR reads, yielding one entry per CDR3 protein. The repertoire consists of about 740,000 distinct CDR3 sequences, with 12% to 15% occurring once and the leading ten covering about 10%. This clonotype was recorded at least ten times.

The material sequenced was blood. The receptor's source is a woman between 18 and 29 years old with Graves' hyperthyroidism. The chain is built from TRBV7-3 and TRBJ1-1; tentatively, D is TRBD1 (5 bases). The CDR3 nucleotides read TGTGCCAGCAGTTTCGGGGCTGGCACTGAAGCTTTCTTT. Translated, it gives CASSFGAGTEAFF. The variable domain in full, completed from reference TRBV7-3 and TRBJ1-1, reads GAGVSQTPSNKVTEKGKYVELRCDPISGHTALYWYRQSLGQGPEFLIYFQGTGAADDSGLPNDRFFAVRPEGSVSTLKIQRTERGDSAVYLCASSFGAGTEAFFGQGTRLTVV.